This T cell receptor (beta chain) is drawn from a study of cytomegalovirus exposure and HLA in healthy donors. On the study more broadly: Roughly 80 million unique TCRs from HLA-typed donors made up an early data release.

Study conclusions and caveats: Cytomegalovirus-associated TCR beta chains were listed, numbering some 180. Upon later analysis, HLA-associated TCR beta chains proved more clonally expanded than other, equally common chains.

The primer mix had 60 Vbeta and 13 Jbeta primers. Authors' methods: Unique TCR beta chains numbered approximately 76 million in a later analysis, with roughly 9.9 million shared. Profiled with immunoSEQ multiplex PCR; TCRdb holds only in-frame clones, not every one. That table furnishes V, J and clone size, whereas the DNA furnished D and trimming. Of roughly 170,000 clones listed, over 60% are singletons. Per germline, CDR1 MNHNY and CDR2 SVGAGI (reference sequence). CDR3 size: 16 residues. V lost 2 bases, J lost 5 bases, and 8 bases stayed unmatched. With respect to this clone: What it binds is unknown.

This receptor was obtained from a woman under 40 in good health and CMV-seronegative. Sequencing was carried out using PBMCs. V is TRBV6-6 and J is TRBJ2-5; 10 nucleotides align to TRBD1. This CDR3 reads CASSYDGDRGGETQYF. As DNA, the CDR3 is TGTGCCAGCAGTTACGACGGGGACAGGGGAGGGGAGACCCAGTACTTC.